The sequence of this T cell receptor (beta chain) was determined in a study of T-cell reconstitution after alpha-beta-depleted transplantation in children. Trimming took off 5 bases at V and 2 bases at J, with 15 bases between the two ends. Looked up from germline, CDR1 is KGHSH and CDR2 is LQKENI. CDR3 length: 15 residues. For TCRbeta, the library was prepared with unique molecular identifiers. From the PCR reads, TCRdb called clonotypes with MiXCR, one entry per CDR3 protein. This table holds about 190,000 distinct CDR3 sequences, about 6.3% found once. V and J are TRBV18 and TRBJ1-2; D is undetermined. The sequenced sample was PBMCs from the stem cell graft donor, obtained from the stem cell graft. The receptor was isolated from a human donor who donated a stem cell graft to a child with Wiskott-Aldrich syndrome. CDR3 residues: CASSSQDSRNYGYTF. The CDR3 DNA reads TGTGCCAGCTCATCTCAGGACTCCCGGAACTATGGCTACACCTTC.